Listed here is a single T cell receptor (beta chain). The antigen remains unidentified. PCR was performed using 60 Vbeta and 13 Jbeta primers. Assay: immunoSEQ multiplex PCR; the TCRdb copy retains only in-frame clones and omits some. The sample holds 100,000 to 150,000 clones, just over 75% seen once. The ends lost 3 bases at V and 3 bases at J; junction bases unmatched: 1. The CDR3 length is 13 residues. CDR1 and CDR2 (germline): SGHAT, FQNNGV. This specimen belongs to a study of cytomegalovirus exposure and HLA in healthy donors. Findings and caveats of the study: Across all donors, roughly uniform sequencing depth was an assumption of the presence/absence analyses. The authors later found TCR association rates varying by HLA locus, with DRB1 most and HLA-C fewest. As a later analysis showed, several of the most significant clusters appeared to be linked to common viral pathogens.

This chain uses TRBV11-2 with TRBJ2-5; 7 bases are shared with TRBD1. This clonotype was obtained from a woman in her forties or fifties in good health and CMV-seronegative. The sequenced material came from PBMCs. Here the CDR3 reads CASSFQGEETQYF. The CDR3 nucleotides read TGTGCCAGCAGCTTCCAGGGGGAAGAGACCCAGTACTTC.